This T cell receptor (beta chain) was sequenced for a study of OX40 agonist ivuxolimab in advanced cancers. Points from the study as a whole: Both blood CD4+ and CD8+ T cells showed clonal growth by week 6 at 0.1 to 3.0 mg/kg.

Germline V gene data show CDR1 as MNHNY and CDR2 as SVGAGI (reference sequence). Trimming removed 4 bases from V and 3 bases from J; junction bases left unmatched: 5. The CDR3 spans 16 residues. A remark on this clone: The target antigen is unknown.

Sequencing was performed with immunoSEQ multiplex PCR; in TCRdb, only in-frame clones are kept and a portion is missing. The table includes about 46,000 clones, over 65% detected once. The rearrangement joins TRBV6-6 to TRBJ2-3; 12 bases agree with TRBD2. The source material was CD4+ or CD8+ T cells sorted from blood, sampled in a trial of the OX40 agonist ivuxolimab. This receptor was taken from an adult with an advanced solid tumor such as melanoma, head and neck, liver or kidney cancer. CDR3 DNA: TGTGCCAGCAGTTCCCTTACTAGCGGGGGGACAGATACGCAGTATTTT. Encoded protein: CASSSLTSGGTDTQYF.